A selection of T cell receptor beta chains follows, all from one sample in a study of identical twins. Each CDR3 protein gets one entry after TCRdb re-called the 5' RACE reads with MiXCR. The table shows approximately 700,000 distinct CDR3 sequences, with approximately 6.1% occurring only once. Specimen: naive T cells sorted from blood. These TCRs come from a man younger than 35 in good health. CDR3s include the opening cysteine and the closing phenylalanine or tryptophan. The D gene is left open where the match is weak. Clone sizes are given selectively: once, few, many, or a class where the clone is expanded.

V gene: TRBV15; clone size: .; D gene: TRBD1; J gene: TRBJ2-5; CDR3 DNA: TGTGCCACCAGCAGTTCTTCCTCCTGGGACAGCCAAGAGACCCAGTACTTC; CDR3 protein: CATSSSSSWDSQETQYF
V gene: TRBV10-3; clone size: few; D gene: .; J gene: TRBJ1-2; CDR3 DNA: TGTGCCATCAGGGAACAGCTAAGTTGGTATGGCTACACCTTC; CDR3 protein: CAIREQLSWYGYTF
V gene: TRBV20-1; clone size: many; D gene: .; J gene: TRBJ2-7; CDR3 DNA: TGCAGTGCTAGAGATGTTGGGACTTGGACCTACGAGCAGTACTTC; CDR3 protein: CSARDVGTWTYEQYF
V gene: TRBV5-1; clone size: many; D gene: .; J gene: TRBJ2-2; CDR3 DNA: TGCGCCAGCAGCCCCACACCGACGAACACCGGGGAGCTGTTTTTT; CDR3 protein: CASSPTPTNTGELFF
V gene: TRBV7-9; clone size: .; D gene: .; J gene: TRBJ2-1; CDR3 DNA: TGTGCCAGCAGCCCGGAGAGTCCGCGAAACAATGAGCAGTTCTTC; CDR3 protein: CASSPESPRNNEQFF
V gene: TRBV29-1; clone size: many; D gene: TRBD1; J gene: TRBJ1-2; CDR3 DNA: TGCAGCGTTGGGACAGGCTATGGCTACACCTTC; CDR3 protein: CSVGTGYGYTF
V gene: TRBV28; clone size: many; D gene: .; J gene: TRBJ2-3; CDR3 DNA: TGTGCCGCTGGGGGCGGGGGCACAGATACGCAGTATTTT; CDR3 protein: CAAGGGGTDTQYF
V gene: TRBV15; clone size: many; D gene: .; J gene: TRBJ2-1; CDR3 DNA: TGTGCCACCAGCAGAGACCGTACGTCCTACAATGAGCAGTTCTTC; CDR3 protein: CATSRDRTSYNEQFF
V gene: TRBV6-1; clone size: .; D gene: TRBD2; J gene: TRBJ2-1; CDR3 DNA: TGTGCCAGCAGCCACACTAGCGGGAGGGAATCCTACAATGAGCAGTTCTTC; CDR3 protein: CASSHTSGRESYNEQFF
V gene: TRBV28; clone size: many; D gene: .; J gene: TRBJ2-7; CDR3 DNA: TGTGCCAGCAGTTTCCGCACCCTCGACATCTTCTGGGACCACGAGCAGTACTTC; CDR3 protein: CASSFRTLDIFWDHEQYF
V gene: TRBV18; clone size: few; D gene: .; J gene: TRBJ2-5; CDR3 DNA: TGTGCCAGCTCACAGCCCGATGCGGGCGCGGGAGAGACCCAGTACTTC; CDR3 protein: CASSQPDAGAGETQYF
V gene: TRBV12-3/TRBV12-4; clone size: few; D gene: .; J gene: TRBJ1-1; CDR3 DNA: TGTGCCAGCAGTTTAGGTGTGGAATTTGGAAACACTGAAGCTTTCTTT; CDR3 protein: CASSLGVEFGNTEAFF
V gene: TRBV27; clone size: many; D gene: .; J gene: TRBJ2-1; CDR3 DNA: TGTGCCAGCAGTTTATTTGCCTCCAACAATGAGCAGTTCTTC; CDR3 protein: CASSLFASNNEQFF
V gene: TRBV27; clone size: .; D gene: TRBD2; J gene: TRBJ2-1; CDR3 DNA: TGTGCCAGCAGTATCGGGACTAGTCGTTACAATGAGCAGTTCTTC; CDR3 protein: CASSIGTSRYNEQFF
V gene: TRBV2; clone size: few; D gene: .; J gene: TRBJ2-1; CDR3 DNA: TGTGCCAGCGATGCTATCGCGGCCCGGGATGAGCAGTTCTTC; CDR3 protein: CASDAIAARDEQFF
V gene: TRBV12-5; clone size: many; D gene: .; J gene: TRBJ2-2; CDR3 DNA: TGTGCTAGTGAGTCGAACACCGGGGAGCTGTTTTTT; CDR3 protein: CASESNTGELFF
V gene: TRBV5-6; clone size: many; D gene: .; J gene: TRBJ1-5; CDR3 DNA: TGTGCCAGCAGCTTGATGGGAGCAGGCAATCAGCCCCAGCATTTT; CDR3 protein: CASSLMGAGNQPQHF
V gene: TRBV20-1; clone size: .; D gene: .; J gene: TRBJ1-4; CDR3 DNA: TGCAGTGCTAGAGATACCCGGGGGACTAATGAAAAACTGTTTTTT; CDR3 protein: CSARDTRGTNEKLFF
V gene: TRBV12-3/TRBV12-4; clone size: many; D gene: .; J gene: TRBJ1-1; CDR3 DNA: TGTGCCAGCAGTGGAGTTCGGGCAGGGACTGAAGCTTTCTTT; CDR3 protein: CASSGVRAGTEAFF
V gene: TRBV11-3; clone size: many; D gene: TRBD2; J gene: TRBJ2-1; CDR3 DNA: TGTGCCAGCAGCGTCGGACTAGCGGGAGCGGATGAGCAGTTCTTC; CDR3 protein: CASSVGLAGADEQFF
V gene: TRBV7-2; clone size: many; D gene: TRBD1; J gene: TRBJ1-2; CDR3 DNA: TGTGCCAGCAGCCGGACAGGGGAAATCTATGGCTACACCTTC; CDR3 protein: CASSRTGEIYGYTF
V gene: TRBV7-8; clone size: many; D gene: .; J gene: TRBJ2-4; CDR3 DNA: TGTGCCAGCAGCCCCCGGACCCATACCAAAAACATTCAGTACTTC; CDR3 protein: CASSPRTHTKNIQYF
V gene: TRBV6-5; clone size: .; D gene: TRBD2; J gene: TRBJ2-1; CDR3 DNA: TGTGCCAGCAGTTACTCGACGGGACTAGCGAACAATGAGCAGTTCTTC; CDR3 protein: CASSYSTGLANNEQFF
V gene: TRBV7-9; clone size: .; D gene: .; J gene: TRBJ2-1; CDR3 DNA: TGTGCCAGCAGCCGAAACAGGGCTAGCTCCTACAATGAGCAGTTCTTC; CDR3 protein: CASSRNRASSYNEQFF
V gene: TRBV24-1; clone size: many; D gene: .; J gene: TRBJ2-1; CDR3 DNA: TGTGCCACCAGAACATACAATGAGCAGTTCTTC; CDR3 protein: CATRTYNEQFF
V gene: TRBV20-1; clone size: many; D gene: .; J gene: TRBJ1-5; CDR3 DNA: TGCAGTGCCGCCGTCGATAGTAGCAATCAGCCCCAGCATTTT; CDR3 protein: CSAAVDSSNQPQHF
V gene: TRBV20-1; clone size: many; D gene: TRBD1; J gene: TRBJ1-2; CDR3 DNA: TGCAGTGCTCGTGACAGGGAAACATATGGCTACACCTTC; CDR3 protein: CSARDRETYGYTF
V gene: TRBV7-9; clone size: many; D gene: .; J gene: TRBJ2-6; CDR3 DNA: TGTGCCAGCAGCTCAGGGGTTGCTGGGGCCAACGTCCTGACTTTC; CDR3 protein: CASSSGVAGANVLTF
V gene: TRBV29-1; clone size: .; D gene: TRBD1; J gene: TRBJ2-4; CDR3 DNA: TGCAGCGTTGAAGGTGGGGGGGACAGGGCGAACATTCAGTACTTC; CDR3 protein: CSVEGGGDRANIQYF